Each of the 20 T cell receptor beta chains below was sequenced from the same sample in a study of post-analysis software for immune sequencing data. Libraries were made from TCR beta cDNA, and they carried unique molecular identifiers. TCRdb re-analysed the PCR reads in MiXCR, keeping a single row per CDR3 protein. The table shows under 200,000 distinct CDR3 sequences, with about 34% occurring only once. Sequencing was performed on blood, taken after autologous hematopoietic stem cell transplantation. Receptors were obtained from a girl aged 5-17 years with multiple sclerosis.

CDR3: CSAPHSGRYNEQFF. DNA for the CDR3: TGCAGTGCTCCCCACAGCGGGAGGTATAATGAGCAGTTCTTC. The chain carries TRBV20-1 and TRBJ2-1; 9 bases map to TRBD2. Looked up from germline, CDR1 is DFQATT and CDR2 is SNEGSKA (reference sequence). The length of the CDR3 is 14 residues. V lost 5 bases, J lost 7 bases, and 9 bases stayed unmatched.

The chain couples TRBV6-2 or TRBV6-3 to TRBJ2-1; D is perhaps TRBD1 (6 bases). Between the trimmed V and J ends, which lost 8 bases and 12 bases, there was a span of 14 bases. The CDR3 spans 11 residues. CDR1 and CDR2 (germline): MNHEY, SVGEGT. The CDR3 sequence is CASGGGNRQFF. The CDR3 nucleotides are TGTGCCAGCGGGGGCGGAAATCGGCAGTTCTTC.

V is TRBV12-3 or TRBV12-4 and J is TRBJ2-3, with D possibly being TRBD2 (6 bases). Trimming removed 6 bases at V and 0 bases at J, with 16 bases between. The CDR3 sequence is 16 residues long. The CDR3 DNA follows: TGTGCCAGCAGGGAGGGCGGAGGTGGGAGCACAGATACGCAGTATTTT. Its translation is CASREGGGGSTDTQYF.

J is TRBJ1-6 and V is TRBV6-5, with D unclear. The CDR3 is 16 amino acids. Germline CDR1 reads MNHEY; CDR2 reads SVGAGI. V was cut by 0 bases and J by 0 bases, with 6 bases left in between. The chain's CDR3 is CASSYSTSSYNSPLHF. The CDR3 region has the DNA TGTGCCAGCAGTTACTCCACGAGCTCCTATAATTCACCCCTCCACTTT.

The rearrangement links TRBV7-2 to TRBJ1-4; TRBD1 matches at 8 bases. Germline CDR1 and CDR2: SGHTA and FQGNSA. V was pared by 1 base and J by 4 bases, with 5 bases of the junction left unmatched. This CDR3 is 16 amino acids long. CDR3 DNA: TGTGCCAGCAGCTTAGGACGGGACAGGATTAATGAAAAACTGTTTTTT. Translated, it gives CASSLGRDRINEKLFF.

V usage is TRBV7-6 and J usage is TRBJ2-1; possible D gene TRBD2, 6 bases. The V end was cut by 5 bases, the J end by 6 bases, with 29 bases between. CDR3 length: 19 amino acids. From germline, CDR1 is SGHVS and CDR2 FNYEAQ. The CDR3 loop reads CASSPIGSRDSNPSNEQFF. The CDR3 coding sequence is TGTGCCAGCAGCCCCATTGGTTCTCGGGACTCCAACCCCTCCAATGAGCAGTTCTTC.

This clonotype was found a few times. V is TRBV20-1 and J is TRBJ1-5; 8 bases match TRBD1. The CDR3 is made up of 14 amino acids. The germline V gene encodes CDR1 DFQATT and CDR2 SNEGSKA (reference sequence). Unmatched junction bases numbered 6, after V lost 2 bases and J lost 6 bases. The CDR3 bases are TGCAGTGCTAGATCCAGGGGGCGCGGTCAGCCCCAGCATTTT. Translating gives CSARSRGRGQPQHF.

The chain carries TRBV20-1 and TRBJ2-3; D is unclear. CDR3 size: 17 residues. Between the trimmed V and J ends, which lost 7 bases and 0 bases, there was a span of 23 bases. Germline loops: CDR1 DFQATT, CDR2 SNEGSKA (reference sequence). Written as DNA, the CDR3 is TGCAGTGGTAGTCTATCCCGCAGACGTTCTAGCACAGATACGCAGTATTTT. This codes for CSGSLSRRRSSTDTQYF.

Regarding this clonotype: The junction departs from germline at one end; a sequencing error may be responsible. The chain employs TRBV4-1 and TRBJ1-1; a possible D gene is TRBD1 (6 bases). The germline CDR1 and CDR2 sequences are MGHRA and YSYEKL. CDR3 length: 15 residues. DNA of the CDR3: TGCGCTAGCAGCCACCAACCGCAGGGGTGGACTGAAGCTTTCTTT. Translating gives CASSHQPQGWTEAFF.

This clonotype was recorded a few times. A read error may explain this, as a much larger clone is one base away. J is TRBJ1-6 and V is TRBV7-3, with D uncertain. Germline lookup yields CDR1 SGHTA and CDR2 FQGTGA. CDR3 length: 12 residues. The CDR3 DNA reads as TGTGCCGGCAGGCGTTTGAATTCACCCCTCCACTTT. It encodes CAGRRLNSPLHF.

The chain combines TRBV28 with TRBJ2-5; unclear D gene. TRBJ2-7 explains the end of the DNA better; the J call may be wrong. This CDR3 comprises 15 residues. Germline V lookup: CDR1 MDHEN, CDR2 SYDVKM. The CDR3 coding sequence is TGTGCCAGCAGTCCGACGCTTAGTCTAACCCACGAGCAGTACTTC. It translates to CASSPTLSLTHEQYF.

This clonotype was counted between two and nine times. The chain combines TRBV4-3 with TRBJ1-2; D may be TRBD1 (5 bases). The CDR3 has 17 amino acids. The V end was cut by 0 bases, the J end by 5 bases, with 19 bases between. The germline CDR1 and CDR2 sequences are LGHNA and YSLEER. Here the CDR3 DNA reads TGCGCCAGCAGCCAAGATTCCGGACCGGAGGGGTCATATGGCTACACCTTC. Translated, it gives CASSQDSGPEGSYGYTF.

This clonotype showed up just once. A much larger clone lies a single base off, so this may be a read error. The genes are TRBV13 and TRBJ2-1, with TRBD1 as a possible D gene (6 bases). Germline CDR1 and CDR2: PRHDT and FYEKMQ (reference sequence). Trimming took 3 bases from V and 10 from J, leaving 13 bases between them. The CDR3 is 13 amino acids. CDR3 coding DNA: TGTGCCAGCAGCTTCATGTCAGGGGCCGAGCAGTTCTTC. Protein product: CASSFMSGAEQFF.

In the case of this clonotype: One junction end disagrees with the germline gene, perhaps due to a read error. The chain carries TRBV7-7 and TRBJ2-5; D is undetermined. The CDR3 has 13 residues. The germline V gene encodes CDR1 SSHAT and CDR2 FNYEAQ (reference sequence). The CDR3 nucleotides are TGTGCCGGCAGCTTAGTCCCCGTGGAGACCCAGTACTTC. Translated: CAGSLVPVETQYF.

This clonotype was seen only a few times. V and J are TRBV5-1 and TRBJ2-3, with D uncertain. Germline V gives CDR1 SGHRS, CDR2 YFSETQ. CDR3 length: 14 residues. Trimming took off 0 bases at V and 1 base at J, with 6 bases between the two ends. CDR3 sequence: CASSLGTRTDTQYF. The CDR3 region has the DNA TGCGCCAGCAGCTTGGGTACCCGCACAGATACGCAGTATTTT.

This clonotype was seen a few times. This chain joins TRBV24-1 and TRBJ2-3, with 7 bases lining up with TRBD2. Germline CDR1 is KGHDR and CDR2 is SFDVKD. The CDR3 has 15 amino acids. With V trimmed by 5 bases and J by 6 bases, 10 bases remained unmatched. CDR3 bases: TGTGCCACCAGTGCCCGCGCGGGAGATACTGATACGCAGTATTTT. Its protein is CATSARAGDTDTQYF.

This clonotype has a handful of counts. The chain has TRBV6-6 and TRBJ2-5; maybe TRBD1 (5 bases). The DNA end is more similar to TRBJ2-7, so the J call may be wrong. CDR1 and CDR2 from the germline V gene are MNHNY and SVGAGI (reference sequence). The CDR3 has 14 amino acids. The CDR3 DNA sequence: TGTGCCAGCAGCCTCAGACAGTGGGCCTACGAGCAGTACTTC. This codes for CASSLRQWAYEQYF.

The rearrangement links TRBV20-1 to TRBJ1-1; D gene uncertain. Trimming shortened V by 0 bases and J by 9 bases, and 5 bases separated the two germline ends. This CDR3 spans 10 amino acids. Germline V lookup: CDR1 DFQATT, CDR2 SNEGSKA (reference sequence). The CDR3 sequence is CSARDLQAFF. In DNA form, the CDR3 reads TGCAGTGCTAGAGATCTGCAAGCTTTCTTT.

This chain connects TRBV20-1 to TRBJ2-5; 10 nucleotides align to TRBD2. CDR3 length: 16 amino acids. In germline, CDR1 is DFQATT, CDR2 SNEGSKA (reference sequence). V lost 5 bases to trimming and J lost 11 bases; unmatched junction nucleotides: 20. The DNA for the CDR3 is TGCAGTGCTTCCGGGGTGGGGCTAGCGGGAGTCAATGAGCAGTACTTC. It specifies CSASGVGLAGVNEQYF.

This clonotype was detected only a few times. The chain's CDR3 is CATRTSGRPNTDTQYF. The CDR3 coding sequence is TGCGCCACTCGGACTAGCGGGAGACCAAACACAGATACGCAGTATTTT. The chain recombines TRBV10-1 with TRBJ2-3; 13 bases fit TRBD2. The V segment lost 10 bases and the J segment 2 bases; nucleotides outside the gene matches: 9. In germline, CDR1 is WNHNN, CDR2 SYGVQD (reference sequence). The CDR3 runs to 16 residues.